The sequence of this TCR beta chain was determined in a study of identical twins. TCRdb fed the 5' RACE reads into MiXCR, producing one record per CDR3 protein. The sample has a few hundred thousand distinct CDR3 sequences; approximately 9.6% are singletons. This clonotype was seen a few times. Germline assignment: CDR1 SGHRS and CDR2 YFSETQ. CDR3 size: 15 residues. V lost 3 bases to trimming and J lost 8 bases; unmatched junction nucleotides: 7. Separately, the same data were catalogued under a study of yellow fever vaccine responses in identical twins.

This TCR came from a woman aged 18-29 years in good health. The sample taken for sequencing was PBMCs. This chain joins TRBV5-1 and TRBJ2-1; 11 bases map to TRBD2. As DNA, the CDR3 is TGCGCCAGCAGCTCGCAAGTAGCGGGGGGGTATGAGCAGTTCTTC. This codes for CASSSQVAGGYEQFF.